This T cell receptor beta chain was captured by sequencing in a study of spatial heterogeneity in lung cancer. As for the study in general: Two to three years after resection was the median timing of the follow-up PBMC samples, which were sequenced when available.

One entry per CDR3 protein, called by TCRdb with MiXCR from the 5' RACE reads. The profile shows 85,000 to 100,000 distinct CDR3 sequences, approximately 19% of them singletons. The V gene's germline CDR1 is LGHNA and CDR2 YSLEER. Trimming took 0 bases from V and 10 from J, leaving 10 bases between them. CDR3 length equals 14 residues. The sample's time point: blood at routine non-recurrence follow-up after resection. The TCR sequence derives from a male donor with early-stage non-small cell lung cancer. This chain links TRBV4-3 with TRBJ1-6, with D unresolved. This specimen consisted of PBMCs, obtained at follow-up. CDR3 residues: CASSQDPTRSPLHF. The CDR3 DNA reads TGCGCCAGCAGCCAAGATCCTACCCGATCACCCCTCCACTTT.